The present T cell receptor (beta chain) was sequenced within a study of T cell responses to AZD1222 COVID-19 vaccine. Findings and limits, study-wide: It should be noted that donors were predominantly white British and more often female, and clonal diversity was possibly underestimated. Spike-specific TCR breadth and depth went up after people got two AZD1222 doses. At baseline, just a handful of AZD1222 recipients tested seropositive.

Repertoires were generated with immunoSEQ multiplex PCR, while TCRdb's copy carries only in-frame clones and drops some. The table has about 170,000 clones, around 85% seen once. About this clone itself: Its antigen is currently unknown.

The V gene lost 0 bases and the J gene lost 4 bases, with 16 bases spanning the gap. The CDR3 spans 16 residues. CDR1 is SGHRS, CDR2 YFSETQ, per germline. Investigators merged groups given second doses at roughly 4 or roughly 12 weeks. The clonotype comes from an adult who received the AZD1222 COVID-19 vaccine. Source: peripheral blood, taken 28 days after the second AZD1222 dose. The chain couples TRBV5-1 to TRBJ1-2; D unclear. CDR3 sequence: CASSLASLATIYGYTF. The DNA for the CDR3 is TGCGCCAGCAGCTTGGCCTCTCTAGCCACCATCTATGGCTACACCTTC. The complete variable domain, with remaining parts taken from reference TRBV5-1 and TRBJ1-2, reads KAGVTQTPRYLIKTRGQQVTLSCSPISGHRSVSWYQQTPGQGLQFLFEYFSETQRNKGNFPGRFSGRQFSNSRSEMNVSTLELGDSALYLCASSLASLATIYGYTFGSGTRLTVV.